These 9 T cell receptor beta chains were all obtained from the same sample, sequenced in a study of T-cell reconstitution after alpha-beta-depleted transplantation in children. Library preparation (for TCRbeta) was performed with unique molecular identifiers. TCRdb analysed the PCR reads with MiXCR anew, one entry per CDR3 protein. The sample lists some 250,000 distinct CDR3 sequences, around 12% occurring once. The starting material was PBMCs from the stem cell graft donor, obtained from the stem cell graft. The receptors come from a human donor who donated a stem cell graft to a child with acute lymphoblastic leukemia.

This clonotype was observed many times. Here the CDR3 reads CSVEEGYNEQFF. DNA of the CDR3: TGCAGCGTTGAAGAAGGATACAATGAGCAGTTCTTC. V gene TRBV29-1 combines with J gene TRBJ2-1, with D hard to call. Trimming removed 0 bases from V and 4 bases from J, with 4 bases in between. Germline V gene data show CDR1 as SQVTM and CDR2 as ANQGSEA. The CDR3 covers 12 residues.

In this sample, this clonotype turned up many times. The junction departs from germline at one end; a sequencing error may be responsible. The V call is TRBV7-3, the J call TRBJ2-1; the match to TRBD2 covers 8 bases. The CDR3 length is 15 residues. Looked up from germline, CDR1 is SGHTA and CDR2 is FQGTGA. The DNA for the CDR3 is TGTGCCAGCAGTTTAATGAGCGGGGGATACAATGAGCAGTTCTTC. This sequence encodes CASSLMSGGYNEQFF.

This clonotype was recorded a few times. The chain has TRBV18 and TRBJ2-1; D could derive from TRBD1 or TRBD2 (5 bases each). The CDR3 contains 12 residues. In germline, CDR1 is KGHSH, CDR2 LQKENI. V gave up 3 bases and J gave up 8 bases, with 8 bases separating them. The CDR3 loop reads CASSPRDDEQFF. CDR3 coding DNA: TGTGCCAGCTCACCCCGGGACGATGAGCAGTTCTTC.

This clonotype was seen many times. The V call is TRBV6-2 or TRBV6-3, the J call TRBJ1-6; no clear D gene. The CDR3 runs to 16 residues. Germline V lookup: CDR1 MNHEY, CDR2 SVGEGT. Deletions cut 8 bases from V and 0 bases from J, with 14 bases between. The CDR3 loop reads CASARTVSSYNSPLHF. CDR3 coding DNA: TGTGCCAGCGCCCGGACTGTGAGCTCCTATAATTCACCCCTCCACTTT.

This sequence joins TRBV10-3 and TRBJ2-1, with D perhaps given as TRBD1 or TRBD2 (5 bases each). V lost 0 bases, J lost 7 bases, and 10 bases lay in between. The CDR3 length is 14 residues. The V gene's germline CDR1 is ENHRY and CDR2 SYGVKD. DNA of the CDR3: TGTGCCATCAGTGAGTCGGGGGTGCGGAATGAGCAGTTCTTC. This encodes CAISESGVRNEQFF.

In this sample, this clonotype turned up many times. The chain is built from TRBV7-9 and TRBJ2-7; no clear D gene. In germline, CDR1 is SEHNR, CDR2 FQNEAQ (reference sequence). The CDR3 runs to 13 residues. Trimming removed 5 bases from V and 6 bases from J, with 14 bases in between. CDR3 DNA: TGTGCCAGCAGCCCCCTGGAAGTCCTCGAGCAGTACTTC. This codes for CASSPLEVLEQYF.

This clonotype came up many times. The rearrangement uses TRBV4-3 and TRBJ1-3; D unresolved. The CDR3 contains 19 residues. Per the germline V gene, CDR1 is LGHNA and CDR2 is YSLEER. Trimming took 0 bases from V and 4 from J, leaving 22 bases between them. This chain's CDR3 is CASSQDYSAAPCRGNTIYF. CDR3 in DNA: TGCGCCAGCAGCCAAGATTATTCGGCAGCTCCGTGTAGAGGAAACACCATATATTTT.

The CDR3 region is CATSDFARSEAFF. The CDR3 DNA reads TGTGCCACCAGTGACTTTGCGAGGTCTGAAGCTTTCTTT. V and J are TRBV24-1 and TRBJ1-1; D is unclear. The CDR3 contains 13 residues. Trimming stripped 4 bases from V and 6 bases from J, with 11 bases between. CDR1 and CDR2 (germline): KGHDR, SFDVKD.

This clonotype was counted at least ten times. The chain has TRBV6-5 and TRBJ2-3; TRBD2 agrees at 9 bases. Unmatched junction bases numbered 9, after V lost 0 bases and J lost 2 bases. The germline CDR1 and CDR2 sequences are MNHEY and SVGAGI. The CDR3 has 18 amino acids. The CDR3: CASSYSRRLAGITDTQYF. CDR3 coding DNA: TGTGCCAGCAGTTACTCGAGGCGGCTAGCGGGGATCACAGATACGCAGTATTTT.